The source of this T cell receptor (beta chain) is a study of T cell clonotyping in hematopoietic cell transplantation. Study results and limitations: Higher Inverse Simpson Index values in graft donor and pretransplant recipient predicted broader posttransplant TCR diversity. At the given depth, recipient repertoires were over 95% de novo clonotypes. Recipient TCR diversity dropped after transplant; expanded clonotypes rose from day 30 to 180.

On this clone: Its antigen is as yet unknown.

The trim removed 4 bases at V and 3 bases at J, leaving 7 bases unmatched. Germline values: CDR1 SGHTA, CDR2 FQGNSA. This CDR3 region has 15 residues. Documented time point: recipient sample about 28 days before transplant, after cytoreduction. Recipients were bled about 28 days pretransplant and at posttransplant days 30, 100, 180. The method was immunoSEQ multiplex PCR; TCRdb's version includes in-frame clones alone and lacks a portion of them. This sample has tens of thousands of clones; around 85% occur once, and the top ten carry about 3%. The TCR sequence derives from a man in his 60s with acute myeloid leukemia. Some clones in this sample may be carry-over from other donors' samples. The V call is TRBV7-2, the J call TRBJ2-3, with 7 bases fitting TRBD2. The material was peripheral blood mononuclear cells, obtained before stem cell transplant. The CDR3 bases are TGTGCCAGCAGCTGGGGGACCGGGAGGACAGATACGCAGTATTTT. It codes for CASSWGTGRTDTQYF.